Presented here are 29 T cell receptor beta chains from one specimen sequenced in a study of breast tumors, draining lymph nodes, adjacent tissues. Axillary draining lymph nodes of breast cancer patients supplied the node samples. TCRdb reprocessed the multiplex PCR reads via MiXCR and lists one record per CDR3 protein. The sample carries approximately 180,000 distinct CDR3 sequences, about 34% recorded once. Sequencing used axillary lymph node tissue. These receptors all come from a female donor with breast cancer. Some clones in this sample may be carry-over from other donors' samples.

This clonotype has a count of ten or more. The chain joins TRBV30 to TRBJ1-2; the D is unclear. The CDR3 consists of 14 residues. Germline lookup yields CDR1 GTSNPN and CDR2 SVGIG (reference sequence). Trimming removed 3 bases at V and 7 bases at J, with 18 bases between. CDR3 residues: CAWSPDSVLFGYTF. CDR3 in DNA: TGTGCCTGGAGCCCGGATTCGGTGTTATTTGGCTACACCTTC.

This clonotype has ten or more counts. V usage is TRBV3-1 and J usage is TRBJ1-2; D gene ambiguous. The CDR3 is 14 amino acids. V shed 1 base and J shed 5 bases, with 11 bases lying between them. Germline loops: CDR1 LGHDT, CDR2 YNNKEL (reference sequence). The CDR3 nucleotides read TGTGCCAGCAGCCAAGGCAGGAGGAATTATGGCTACACCTTC. It translates to CASSQGRRNYGYTF.

The CDR3 reads CSATPSGTGTSPLHF. CDR3 nucleotides: TGCAGTGCCACGCCATCTGGGACAGGGACTTCACCCCTCCACTTT. The chain employs TRBV20-1 and TRBJ1-6; 9 nucleotides line up with TRBD1. The germline CDR1 and CDR2 sequences are DFQATT and SNEGSKA (reference sequence). The V gene end was trimmed by 6 bases and the J gene end by 9 bases; junction bases not matched to a gene: 12. The CDR3 covers 15 residues.

The V and J genes are TRBV10-1 and TRBJ2-1; D uncertain. CDR3 length equals 12 residues. V lost 8 bases to trimming and J lost 6 bases, with 11 bases between them. The V gene's germline CDR1 is WNHNN and CDR2 SYGVQD (reference sequence). The CDR3 sequence is CASGKDGNEQFF. The CDR3 DNA is TGCGCCAGCGGTAAGGACGGCAATGAGCAGTTCTTC.

The V call is TRBV14, the J call TRBJ2-1; the D gene is possibly TRBD2 (6 bases). V lost 5 bases and J 3 bases, leaving 17 bases between the germline ends. Germline V gene lookup returns CDR1 SGHDN and CDR2 FVKESK. This CDR3 is 16 amino acids long. The CDR3 nucleotides are TGTGCCAGCAGCTTTCTCTCTAGCGAGAGCTACAATGAGCAGTTCTTC. It specifies CASSFLSSESYNEQFF.

This clonotype was picked up many times. The genes are TRBV3-1 and TRBJ2-1, with D tentatively TRBD1 or TRBD2 (5 bases each). The CDR3 loop spans 15 amino acids. Looked up from germline, CDR1 is LGHDT and CDR2 is YNNKEL (reference sequence). Trimming took 4 bases from V and 8 from J, leaving 18 bases between them. The CDR3 DNA is TGTGCCAGCAGCCCGGGACCACCCACCGTGGATGAGCAGTTCTTC. It yields the protein CASSPGPPTVDEQFF.

The sample holds many counts of this clonotype. The chain employs TRBV15 and TRBJ2-4; 8 bases fit TRBD1. CDR1 and CDR2 from the germline V gene are LNHNV and YYDKDF (reference sequence). V lost 4 bases and J lost 8; bases outside the gene matches: 10. The length of the CDR3 is 15 residues. Written as DNA, the CDR3 is TGTGCCACCAGCACGGTCAGGGGGCGGATATACATTCAGTACTTC. Protein: CATSTVRGRIYIQYF.

This clonotype came up many times. This chain uses TRBV27 with TRBJ2-1; D remains unclear. The CDR3 loop spans 13 amino acids. Germline V gives CDR1 MNHEY, CDR2 SMNVEV (reference sequence). V lost 3 bases and J 4 bases, leaving 7 bases between the germline ends. The CDR3: CASSFSSYNEQFF. The CDR3 coding sequence is TGTGCCAGCAGTTTTTCCAGTTACAATGAGCAGTTCTTC.

A note on this clonotype: An end of the junction differs from the germline gene, which may be a read error. The chain has TRBV19 and TRBJ1-2; 9 bases are shared with TRBD1. The CDR3 loop spans 12 amino acids. Looked up from germline, CDR1 is LNHDA and CDR2 is SQIVND (reference sequence). This CDR3 is CASRTGTGGYAF. CDR3 nucleotide sequence: TGTGCCAGTCGGACAGGCACAGGGGGCTACGCCTTC.

This clonotype appeared a few times. This chain links TRBV18 with TRBJ1-5; a possible D gene is TRBD1 (6 bases). Trimming cost V 2 bases and J 5 bases, with 22 bases left between them. The CDR3 sequence is 18 residues long. CDR1 and CDR2 (germline): KGHSH, LQKENI. The CDR3 nucleotides read TGTGCCAGCTCACCATTTGGGGACATCGGTTTGTCCCATCAGCCCCAGCATTTT. This sequence encodes CASSPFGDIGLSHQPQHF.

This clonotype was detected ten times or more. This chain connects TRBV5-5 to TRBJ2-1; unclear D gene. Germline CDR1 is SGHKS and CDR2 is YYEKEE (reference sequence). Trimming took 1 base from V and 6 from J, leaving 14 bases between them. This CDR3 spans 15 amino acids. In DNA form, the CDR3 reads TGTGCCAGCAGCTTGTCAAACCCTATATTCAATGAGCAGTTCTTC. Translation gives CASSLSNPIFNEQFF.

Many counts were recorded for this clonotype. The chain uses TRBV28 and TRBJ1-2; D is ambiguous. With 5 bases removed from V and 8 bases from J, the gap between germline ends came to 12 bases. CDR1 and CDR2 (germline): MDHEN, SYDVKM. The CDR3 extends over 12 amino acids. This chain's CDR3 is CASSPAAFGYTF. The CDR3 DNA follows: TGTGCCAGCAGTCCGGCCGCATTCGGCTACACCTTC.

A word on this clonotype: This may arise from a read error, as a much more abundant clone is one base away. The chain joins TRBV20-1 to TRBJ2-7; TRBD2 is a possible D gene (5 bases). Germline V gene lookup returns CDR1 DFQATT and CDR2 SNEGSKA (reference sequence). This CDR3 is built from 12 residues. CDR3 protein: CSAGVGDYEPYF. The DNA for the CDR3 is TGCAGTGCGGGAGTGGGCGACTACGAGCCGTACTTC.

In its sample, this clonotype was seen many times. The chain combines TRBV18 with TRBJ2-1; no definite D call. V dropped 4 bases and J dropped 10 bases, with 11 bases sitting between them. This CDR3 region has 12 residues. Germline V lookup: CDR1 KGHSH, CDR2 LQKENI. CDR3 in amino acids: CASSQLAREQFF. The CDR3 DNA reads TGTGCCAGCTCACAGCTGGCAAGGGAGCAGTTCTTC.

In its sample, this clonotype was seen many times. The genes are TRBV6-6 and TRBJ2-2; D possibly corresponds to TRBD2 (6 bases). Germline V gene lookup returns CDR1 MNHNY and CDR2 SVGAGI (reference sequence). The ends were cut back, 2 bases at V and 2 bases at J, with 9 bases in the middle. CDR3 size: 15 residues. The CDR3 is CASSYRRDNTGELFF. The CDR3 DNA sequence: TGTGCCAGCAGTTACCGGAGGGACAACACCGGGGAGCTGTTTTTT.

Comments on this clonotype: A much larger clone lies a single base off, so this may be a read error. The chain is built from TRBV20-1 and TRBJ2-3, with 7 bases fitting TRBD2. Germline V gene data show CDR1 as DFQATT and CDR2 as SNEGSKA (reference sequence). This CDR3 region has 16 residues. The V and J ends lost 0 bases and 5 bases, in that order; junction bases with no gene match: 11. The CDR3 loop is CSARDFGGSAGDTQYF. The CDR3 nucleotides are TGCAGTGCTAGAGATTTTGGCGGGAGTGCTGGAGATACGCAGTATTTT.

To note about this clonotype: This may arise from a read error, as a much more abundant clone is one base away. The V gene is TRBV7-2, the J gene TRBJ1-2; D is perhaps TRBD1 (6 bases). There are 15 residues in the CDR3. Germline assignment: CDR1 SGHTA and CDR2 FQGNSA. The CDR3, as DNA: TGTGCCAGCAGCCGAGGGCGGGGGGCAAACTATGGCTACCCCTTC. It translates to CASSRGRGANYGYPF.

Ten or more counts support this clonotype. The rearrangement joins TRBV30 to TRBJ1-2, with TRBD1 identical over 7 bases. The CDR3 spans 11 residues. With V trimmed by 5 bases and J by 4 bases, 1 base remained unmatched. CDR1 is GTSNPN and CDR2 is SVGIG in the germline V gene (reference sequence). Written as DNA, the CDR3 is TGTGCCTGGGGGACAGTCTATGGCTACACCTTC. Translation: CAWGTVYGYTF.

This clonotype was detected ten times or more. CDR3 residues: CSARATGGYNQPQHF. Written as DNA, the CDR3 is TGCAGTGCTAGAGCTACAGGGGGCTACAATCAGCCCCAGCATTTT. The chain couples TRBV20-1 to TRBJ1-5; TRBD1 aligns across 9 bases. The CDR3 is 15 amino acids. Germline CDR1 DFQATT, CDR2 SNEGSKA (reference sequence). V lost 1 base and J lost 3; bases outside the gene matches: 4.

This sequence joins TRBV19 and TRBJ1-5; 11 positions agree with TRBD1. Per the germline V gene, CDR1 is LNHDA and CDR2 is SQIVND (reference sequence). This CDR3 comprises 17 residues. V trimming: 5 bases; J trimming: 3 bases; junction bases outside the gene matches: 9. The CDR3: CASSLRDRGRVNQPQHF. CDR3 sequence (DNA): TGTGCCAGTAGTCTCCGGGACAGGGGGAGAGTCAATCAGCCCCAGCATTTT.

This clonotype was counted at least ten times. This chain uses TRBV12-3 or TRBV12-4 with TRBJ1-5; no firm D call. This CDR3 spans 18 amino acids. V shed 3 bases and J shed 2 bases, with 20 bases lying between them. This chain's CDR3 is CASSLVGGEMIGNQPQHF. The DNA for the CDR3 is TGTGCCAGCAGTTTGGTTGGCGGGGAGATGATCGGCAATCAGCCCCAGCATTTT.

This clonotype was seen only a few times. Compared with germline, one end of the junction differs, possibly owing to a read error. The DNA for the CDR3 is TGTACCAGCTCCTCTGGGGTTTGCCACACTCATGATGCACTGTGTAGCAATCAGCCCCAGCATTTT. Encoded protein: CTSSSGVCHTHDALCSNQPQHF. The J gene is TRBJ1-5, the V gene TRBV25-1; D unresolved. The CDR3 extends over 22 amino acids. Per the germline V gene, CDR1 is MGHDK and CDR2 is SYGVNS.

At least ten counts were recorded for this clonotype. The chain is built from TRBV6-5 and TRBJ1-2; 11 bases line up with TRBD1. Germline V gives CDR1 MNHEY, CDR2 SVGAGI. This CDR3 has 15 residues. The trim removed 0 bases at V and 6 bases at J, leaving 3 bases unmatched. The CDR3 reads CASSYSWTGGHGYTF. CDR3 bases: TGTGCCAGCAGTTACTCGTGGACAGGGGGCCATGGCTACACCTTC.

Concerning this clonotype itself: A read error may account for a junction end that differs from germline. The chain has TRBV19 and TRBJ1-1, with D possibly being TRBD1 (6 bases). The length of the CDR3 is 13 residues. Germline CDR1 is LNHDA and CDR2 is SQIVND (reference sequence). This chain's CDR3 is CASSHRDATEALF. CDR3 nucleotides: TGTGCCAGTAGCCACAGGGATGCCACTGAAGCTCTCTTT.

Concerning this clonotype: Mismatch with germline at one junction end may stem from a read error. V gene TRBV5-1 combines with J gene TRBJ1-4; D is unclear. The CDR3 sequence is 16 residues long. The V gene's germline CDR1 is SGHRS and CDR2 YFSETQ. CDR3 region: CASSLGPVSTSERLFF. The CDR3, as DNA: TGCGCCAGCAGTCTCGGACCGGTATCAACTAGTGAAAGACTGTTTTTT.

This clonotype has only a few counts. An end of the junction differs from the germline gene, which may be a read error. The chain uses TRBV6-8 and TRBJ2-3; 7 positions agree with TRBD1. CDR1 is MNHGY, CDR2 SAAAGT, per germline. The CDR3 loop spans 16 amino acids. As DNA, the CDR3 is TGTGCCAGCAGTCACTCGGGACAGATTAGCACAGATACGCAGTATTTT. The encoded protein is CASSHSGQISTDTQYF.

This clonotype was seen at least ten times. This may be a read error, as it is one base from a much larger clone. V is TRBV6-2 or TRBV6-3 and J is TRBJ2-7, with 7 bases identical to TRBD2. Germline V gives CDR1 MNHEY, CDR2 SVGEGT. This CDR3 region has 13 residues. The V gene end was trimmed by 6 bases and the J gene end by 3 bases; junction bases not matched to a gene: 5. The CDR3 nucleotides read TGTGCCAGCAGCCGGGACTACCACTACGAGCAGTACTTC. As protein: CASSRDYHYEQYF.

This clonotype was seen at least ten times. The chain employs TRBV9 and TRBJ2-3; D remains ambiguous. The CDR3 is made up of 12 amino acids. Germline CDR1 is SGDLS and CDR2 is YYNGEE. V was pared by 1 base and J by 6 bases, with 6 bases between. Here the CDR3 reads CASSVSSDTQYF. In DNA form, the CDR3 reads TGTGCCAGCAGCGTATCGTCCGATACGCAGTATTTT.

The chain uses TRBV6-5 and TRBJ1-1, with a possible D match to TRBD1 (6 bases). Germline CDR1 MNHEY, CDR2 SVGAGI. This CDR3 is 14 amino acids long. Trimming cost V 6 bases and J 1 base, with 12 bases left between them. In nucleotides, the CDR3 is TGTGCCAGCAGAACAATCAGGGGGAACACTGAAGCTTTCTTT. Translated, it gives CASRTIRGNTEAFF.